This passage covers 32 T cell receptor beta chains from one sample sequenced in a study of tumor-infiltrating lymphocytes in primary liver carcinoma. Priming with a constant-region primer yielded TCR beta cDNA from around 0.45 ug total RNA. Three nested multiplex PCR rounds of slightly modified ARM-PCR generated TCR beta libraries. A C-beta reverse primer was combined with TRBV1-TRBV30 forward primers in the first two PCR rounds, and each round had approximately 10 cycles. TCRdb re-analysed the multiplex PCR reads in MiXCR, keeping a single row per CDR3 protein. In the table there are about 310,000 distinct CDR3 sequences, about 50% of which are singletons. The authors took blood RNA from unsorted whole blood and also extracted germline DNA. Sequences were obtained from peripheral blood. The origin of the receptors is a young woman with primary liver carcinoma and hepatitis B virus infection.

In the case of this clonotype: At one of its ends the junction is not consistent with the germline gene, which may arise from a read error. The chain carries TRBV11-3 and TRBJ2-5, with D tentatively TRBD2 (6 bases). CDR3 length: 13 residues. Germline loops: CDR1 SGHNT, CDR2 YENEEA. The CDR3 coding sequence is TGTGACAGCAGCGCCGAAGGGAGGGAGACCCAGTACTTC. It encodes CDSSAEGRETQYF.

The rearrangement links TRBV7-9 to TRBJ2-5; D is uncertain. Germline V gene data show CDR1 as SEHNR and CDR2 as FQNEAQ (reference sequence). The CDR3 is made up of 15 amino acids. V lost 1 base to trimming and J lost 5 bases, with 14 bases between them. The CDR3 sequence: CASSLDSTPRETQYF. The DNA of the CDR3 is TGTGCCAGCAGCTTAGATTCAACACCCCGGGAGACCCAGTACTTC.

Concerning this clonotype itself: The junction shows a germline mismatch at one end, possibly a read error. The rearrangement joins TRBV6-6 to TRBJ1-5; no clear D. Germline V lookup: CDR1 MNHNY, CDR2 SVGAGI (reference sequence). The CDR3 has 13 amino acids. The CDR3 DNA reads TGTGCCAGCAGTTACAACCAGAGTCAGCCTCAGCATTTT. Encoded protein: CASSYNQSQPQHF.

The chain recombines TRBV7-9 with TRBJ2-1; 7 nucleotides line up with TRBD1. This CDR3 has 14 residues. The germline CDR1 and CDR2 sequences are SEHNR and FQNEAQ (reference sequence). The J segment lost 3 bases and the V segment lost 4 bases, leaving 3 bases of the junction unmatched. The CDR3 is CASSYRDSYNEQFF. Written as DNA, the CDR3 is TGTGCCAGCAGCTACCGGGACAGCTACAATGAGCAGTTCTTC.

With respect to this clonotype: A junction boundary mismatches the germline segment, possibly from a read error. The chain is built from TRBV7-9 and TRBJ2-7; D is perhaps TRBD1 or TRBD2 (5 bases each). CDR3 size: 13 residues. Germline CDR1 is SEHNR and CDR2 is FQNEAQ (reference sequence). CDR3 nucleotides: TGTGCCAGCAACTTAGAGGGGCGCTCCAATCAGTACTTC. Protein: CASNLEGRSNQYF.

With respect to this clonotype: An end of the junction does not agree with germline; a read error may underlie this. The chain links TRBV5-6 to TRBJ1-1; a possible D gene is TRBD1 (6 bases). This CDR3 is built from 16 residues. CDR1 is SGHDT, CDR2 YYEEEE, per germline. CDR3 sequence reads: CASSSPGGTQGTEAFF. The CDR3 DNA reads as TGTGCCAGCAGCTCGCCGGGGGGGACTCAGGGGACTGAAGCTTTTTTT.

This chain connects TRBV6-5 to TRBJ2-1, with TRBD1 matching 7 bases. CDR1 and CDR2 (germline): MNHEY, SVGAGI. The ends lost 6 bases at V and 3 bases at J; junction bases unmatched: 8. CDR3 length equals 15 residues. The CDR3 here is CASRLTGSYYNEQFF. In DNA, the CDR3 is TGTGCCAGCAGATTGACAGGGAGCTACTACAATGAGCAGTTCTTC.

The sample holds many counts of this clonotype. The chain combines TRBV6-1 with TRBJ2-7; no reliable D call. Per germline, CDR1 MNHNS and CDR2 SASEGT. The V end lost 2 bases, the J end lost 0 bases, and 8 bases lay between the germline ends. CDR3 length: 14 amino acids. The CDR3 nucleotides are TGTGCCAGCAGTGAAATGGCTGACTCCTACGAGCAGTACTTC. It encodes CASSEMADSYEQYF.

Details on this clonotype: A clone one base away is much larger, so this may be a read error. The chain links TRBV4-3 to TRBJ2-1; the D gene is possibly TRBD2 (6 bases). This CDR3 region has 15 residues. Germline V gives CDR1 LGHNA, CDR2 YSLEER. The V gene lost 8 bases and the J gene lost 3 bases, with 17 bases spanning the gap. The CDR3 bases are TGCGCCAGCGCCCAATACTGGACTAACTACAATGAGCAGTTCTTC. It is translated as CASAQYWTNYNEQFF.

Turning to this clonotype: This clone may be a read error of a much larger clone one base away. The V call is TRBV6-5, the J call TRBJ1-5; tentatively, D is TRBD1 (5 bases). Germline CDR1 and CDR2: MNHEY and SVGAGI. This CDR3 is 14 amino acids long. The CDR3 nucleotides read TGTGCCAGCAGTTACTCGGGGGGATTTCAGCTCCAGCATTTT. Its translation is CASSYSGGFQLQHF.

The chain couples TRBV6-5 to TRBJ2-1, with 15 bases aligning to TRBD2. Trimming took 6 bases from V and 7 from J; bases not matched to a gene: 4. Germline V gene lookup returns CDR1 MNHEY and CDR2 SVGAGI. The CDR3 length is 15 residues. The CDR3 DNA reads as TGTGCCAGCAGAAGGGGACTAGCGGGAGGTAATGAGCAGTTCTTC. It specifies CASRRGLAGGNEQFF.

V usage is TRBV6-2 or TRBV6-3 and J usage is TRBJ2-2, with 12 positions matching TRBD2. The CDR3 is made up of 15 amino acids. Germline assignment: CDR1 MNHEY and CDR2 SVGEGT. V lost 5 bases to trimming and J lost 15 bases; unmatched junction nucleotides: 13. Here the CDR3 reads CASSQTSGRTGVLFF. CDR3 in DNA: TGTGCCAGCAGTCAAACTAGCGGGAGGACCGGGGTGTTGTTTTTT.

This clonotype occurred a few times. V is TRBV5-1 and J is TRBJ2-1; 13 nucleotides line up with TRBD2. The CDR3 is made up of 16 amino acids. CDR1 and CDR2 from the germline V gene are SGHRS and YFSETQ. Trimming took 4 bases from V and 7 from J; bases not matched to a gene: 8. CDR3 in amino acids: CASSIMGLAGSNEQFF. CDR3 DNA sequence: TGCGCCAGCAGCATTATGGGACTAGCGGGATCAAATGAGCAGTTCTTC.

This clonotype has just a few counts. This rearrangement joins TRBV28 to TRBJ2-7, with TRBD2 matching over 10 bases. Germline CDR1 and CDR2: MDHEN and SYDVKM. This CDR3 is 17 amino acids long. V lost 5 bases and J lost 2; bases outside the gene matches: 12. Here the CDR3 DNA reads TGTGCCAGCAGTCTCCCAGGGCAACTAGCGGGGACCTACGAGCAGTACTTC. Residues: CASSLPGQLAGTYEQYF. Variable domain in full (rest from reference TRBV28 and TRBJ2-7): DVKVTQSSRYLVKRTGEKVFLECVQDMDHENMFWYRQDPGLGLRLIYFSYDVKMKEKGDIPEGYSVSREKKERFSLILESASTNQTSMYLCASSLPGQLAGTYEQYFGPGTRLTVT.

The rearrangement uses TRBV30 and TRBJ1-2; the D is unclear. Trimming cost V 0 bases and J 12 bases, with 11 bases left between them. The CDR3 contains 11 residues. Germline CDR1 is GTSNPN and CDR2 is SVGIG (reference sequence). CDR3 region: CAWSVRGAHTF. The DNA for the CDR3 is TGTGCCTGGAGTGTACGGGGAGCTCACACCTTC.

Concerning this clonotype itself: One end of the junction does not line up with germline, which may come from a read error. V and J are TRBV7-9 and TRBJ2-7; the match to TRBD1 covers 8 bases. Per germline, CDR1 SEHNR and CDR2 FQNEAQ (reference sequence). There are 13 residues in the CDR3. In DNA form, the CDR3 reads TGTGCCAGCAGCTTTGACAGGGGCAGCGTGCAGAACTTC. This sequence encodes CASSFDRGSVQNF.

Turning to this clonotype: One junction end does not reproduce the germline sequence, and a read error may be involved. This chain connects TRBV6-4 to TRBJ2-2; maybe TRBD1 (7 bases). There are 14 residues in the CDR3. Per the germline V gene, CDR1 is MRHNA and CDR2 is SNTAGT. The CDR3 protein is CASSDDRDGGDLFF. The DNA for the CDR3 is TGTGCCAGCAGTGACGACAGGGATGGCGGGGATCTGTTTTTT.

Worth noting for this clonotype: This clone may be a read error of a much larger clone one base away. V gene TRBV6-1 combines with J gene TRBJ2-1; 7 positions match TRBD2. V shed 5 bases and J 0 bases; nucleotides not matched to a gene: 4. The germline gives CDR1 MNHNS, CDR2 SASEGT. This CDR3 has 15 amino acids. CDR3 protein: CASSIASGSYNEQFF. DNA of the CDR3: TGTGCCAGCAGTATCGCTAGCGGCTCCTACAATGAGCAGTTCTTC.

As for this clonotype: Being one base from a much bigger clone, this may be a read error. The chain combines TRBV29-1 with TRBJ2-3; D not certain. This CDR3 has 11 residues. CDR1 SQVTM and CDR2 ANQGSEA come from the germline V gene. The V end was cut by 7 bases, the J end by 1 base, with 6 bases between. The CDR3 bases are TGCAGCGGGAGTGGCACAGATACGCAGTATTTT. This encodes CSGSGTDTQYF.

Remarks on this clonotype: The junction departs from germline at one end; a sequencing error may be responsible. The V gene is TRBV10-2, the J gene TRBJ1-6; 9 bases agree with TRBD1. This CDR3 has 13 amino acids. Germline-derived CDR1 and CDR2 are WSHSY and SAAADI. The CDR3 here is CASSPGQGIPPHF. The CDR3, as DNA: TGCGCCAGCTCTCCGGGACAGGGCATACCCCCCCACTTT.

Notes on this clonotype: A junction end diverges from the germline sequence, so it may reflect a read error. DNA for the CDR3: TGTGCCAACAGTTACTCGGCCACAGGGGCCATCGGAAACACCATATATTTT. This encodes CANSYSATGAIGNTIYF. The J gene is TRBJ1-3, the V gene TRBV6-5, with 7 bases lining up with TRBD1. Germline CDR1 is MNHEY and CDR2 is SVGAGI. This CDR3 has 17 amino acids.

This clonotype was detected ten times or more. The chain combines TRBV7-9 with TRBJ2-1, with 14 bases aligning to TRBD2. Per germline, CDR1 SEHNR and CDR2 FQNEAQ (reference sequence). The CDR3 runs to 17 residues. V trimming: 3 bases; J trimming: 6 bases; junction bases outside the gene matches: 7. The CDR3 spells CASSFLSGLAGVNEQFF. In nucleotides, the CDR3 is TGTGCCAGCAGCTTCTTGTCGGGACTAGCGGGAGTCAATGAGCAGTTCTTC. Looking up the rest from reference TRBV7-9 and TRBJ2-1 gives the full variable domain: DTGVSQNPRHKITKRGQNVTFRCDPISEHNRLYWYRQTLGQGPEFLTYFQNEAQLEKSRLLSDRFSAERPKGSFSTLEIQRTEQGDSAMYLCASSFLSGLAGVNEQFFGPGTRLTVL.

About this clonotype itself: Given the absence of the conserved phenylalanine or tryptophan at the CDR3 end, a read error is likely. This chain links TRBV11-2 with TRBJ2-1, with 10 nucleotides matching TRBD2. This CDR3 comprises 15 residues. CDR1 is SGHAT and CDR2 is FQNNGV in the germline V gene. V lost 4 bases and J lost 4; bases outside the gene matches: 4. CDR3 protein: CASSSGTSAYNEQFS. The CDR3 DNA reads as TGTGCCAGCAGCTCCGGGACTAGCGCGTACAATGAGCAGTTCTCG.

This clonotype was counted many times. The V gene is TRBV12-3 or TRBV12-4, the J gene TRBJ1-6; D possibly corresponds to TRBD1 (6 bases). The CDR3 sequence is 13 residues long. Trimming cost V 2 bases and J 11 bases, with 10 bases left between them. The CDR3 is CASSLQGRTPLHF. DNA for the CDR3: TGTGCCAGCAGTTTACAGGGGAGGACACCCCTCCACTTT.

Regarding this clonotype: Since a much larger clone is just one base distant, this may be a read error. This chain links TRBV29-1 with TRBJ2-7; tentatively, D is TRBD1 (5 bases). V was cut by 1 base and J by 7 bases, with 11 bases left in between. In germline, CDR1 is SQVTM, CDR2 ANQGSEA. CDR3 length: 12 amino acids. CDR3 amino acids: CSVEGQREEQYF. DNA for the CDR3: TGCAGCGTTGAAGGACAGAGAGAAGAGCAGTACTTC.

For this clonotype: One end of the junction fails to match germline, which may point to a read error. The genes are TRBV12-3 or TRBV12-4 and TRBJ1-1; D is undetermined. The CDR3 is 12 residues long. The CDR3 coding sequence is TGTGCCATATCTAGGACCAGAACTGAAGCTGTCTTT. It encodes CAISRTRTEAVF.

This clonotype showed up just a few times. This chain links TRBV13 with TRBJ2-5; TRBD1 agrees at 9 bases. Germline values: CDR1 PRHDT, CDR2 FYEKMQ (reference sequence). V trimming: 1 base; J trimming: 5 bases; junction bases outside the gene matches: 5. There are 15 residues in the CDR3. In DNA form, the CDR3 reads TGTGCCAGCAGCTTAGACAGGGGGCGCGGGGAGACCCAGTACTTC. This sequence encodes CASSLDRGRGETQYF. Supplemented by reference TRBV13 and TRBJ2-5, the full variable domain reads AAGVIQSPRHLIKEKRETATLKCYPIPRHDTVYWYQQGPGQDPQFLISFYEKMQSDKGSIPDRFSAQQFSDYHSELNMSSLELGDSALYFCASSLDRGRGETQYFGPGTRLLVL.

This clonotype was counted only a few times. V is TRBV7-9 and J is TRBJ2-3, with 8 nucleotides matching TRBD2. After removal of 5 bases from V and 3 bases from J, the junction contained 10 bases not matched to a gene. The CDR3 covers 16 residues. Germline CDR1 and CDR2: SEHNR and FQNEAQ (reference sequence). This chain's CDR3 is CASSRGLVNPTDTQYF. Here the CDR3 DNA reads TGTGCCAGCAGCCGGGGACTAGTAAATCCAACAGATACGCAGTATTTT. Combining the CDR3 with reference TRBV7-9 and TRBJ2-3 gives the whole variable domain DTGVSQNPRHKITKRGQNVTFRCDPISEHNRLYWYRQTLGQGPEFLTYFQNEAQLEKSRLLSDRFSAERPKGSFSTLEIQRTEQGDSAMYLCASSRGLVNPTDTQYFGPGTRLTVL.

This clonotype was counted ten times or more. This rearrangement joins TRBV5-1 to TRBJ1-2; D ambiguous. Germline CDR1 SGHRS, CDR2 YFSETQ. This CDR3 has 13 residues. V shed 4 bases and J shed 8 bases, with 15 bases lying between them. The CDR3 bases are TGCGCCAGCAGCCCGGACGGGAGCAGGGGCTACACCTTC. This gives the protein CASSPDGSRGYTF.

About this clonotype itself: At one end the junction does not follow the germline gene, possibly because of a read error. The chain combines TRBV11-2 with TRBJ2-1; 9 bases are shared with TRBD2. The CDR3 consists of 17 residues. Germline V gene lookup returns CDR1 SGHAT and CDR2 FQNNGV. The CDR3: CASSLMVSGSSYIEQFF. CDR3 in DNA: TGTGCCAGCAGCTTAATGGTTAGCGGGAGCTCCTACATTGAGCAGTTCTTC. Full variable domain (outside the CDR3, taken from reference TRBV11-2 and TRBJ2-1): EAGVAQSPRYKIIEKRQSVAFWCNPISGHATLYWYQQILGQGPKLLIQFQNNGVVDDSQLPKDRFSAERLKGVDSTLKIQPAKLEDSAVYLCASSLMVSGSSYIEQFFGPGTRLTVL.

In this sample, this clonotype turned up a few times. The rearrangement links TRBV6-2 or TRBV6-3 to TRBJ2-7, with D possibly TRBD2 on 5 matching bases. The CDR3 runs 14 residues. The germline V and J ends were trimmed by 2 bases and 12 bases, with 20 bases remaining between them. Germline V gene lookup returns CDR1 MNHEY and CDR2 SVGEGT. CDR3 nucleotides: TGTGCCAGCAGTTACCGCCCCACTAGTCGGTCGGGGTACTTC. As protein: CASSYRPTSRSGYF.

The CDR3 is CANGVRQVTGYEQYF. CDR3 DNA: TGTGCCAACGGCGTCCGACAGGTGACTGGGTACGAGCAGTACTTC. The chain has TRBV11-2 and TRBJ2-7; D may be TRBD1 (6 bases). Germline-derived CDR1 and CDR2 are SGHAT and FQNNGV. Trimming removed 10 bases at V and 4 bases at J, with 23 bases between. The CDR3 totals 15 residues. Full variable domain (missing parts from reference TRBV11-2 and TRBJ2-7): EAGVAQSPRYKIIEKRQSVAFWCNPISGHATLYWYQQILGQGPKLLIQFQNNGVVDDSQLPKDRFSAERLKGVDSTLKIQPAKLEDSAVYLCANGVRQVTGYEQYFGPGTRLTVT.